This section outlines one T cell receptor beta chain sequence together with its context. Its specificity is unknown. This record comes from a study of Ad26.COV2.S vaccination and SARS-CoV-2 variants. Across the whole study: Once, or twice with 56 days between doses, Ad26.COV2.S was given intramuscularly. Findings of the study overall: Higher spike-specific TCR breadth was found in vaccine recipients than in placebo recipients. Placebo and vaccine recipients had non-spike TCR breadth that was similar.

V gave up 2 bases and J gave up 6 bases; unmatched junction bases: 11. The CDR3 covers 17 residues. The germline V gene has CDR1 SGHRS and CDR2 YFSETQ. Method: immunoSEQ multiplex PCR; TCRdb's copy keeps in-frame clones and lacks some. The profile shows approximately 480,000 clones, around 90% of them singletons. Regarding treatment: 15 to 20 received Ad26.COV2.S at low or high dose, single or two shots; about 5 received placebo; per-sample allocation not given. Repertoires come from day 63 after the first vaccine or placebo injection. This TCR was recovered from a person between 18 and 59 years old who received the Ad26.COV2.S COVID-19 vaccine or a placebo. The genes are TRBV5-1 and TRBJ2-3, with 11 bases matching TRBD2. Sequencing was performed on peripheral blood, taken in a trial of Ad26.COV2.S vaccine versus placebo. The CDR3 DNA sequence: TGCGCCAGCAGCTTAACTAGCGGGAGTCGGGGTTGGGATACGCAGTATTTT. Translated, it gives CASSLTSGSRGWDTQYF.